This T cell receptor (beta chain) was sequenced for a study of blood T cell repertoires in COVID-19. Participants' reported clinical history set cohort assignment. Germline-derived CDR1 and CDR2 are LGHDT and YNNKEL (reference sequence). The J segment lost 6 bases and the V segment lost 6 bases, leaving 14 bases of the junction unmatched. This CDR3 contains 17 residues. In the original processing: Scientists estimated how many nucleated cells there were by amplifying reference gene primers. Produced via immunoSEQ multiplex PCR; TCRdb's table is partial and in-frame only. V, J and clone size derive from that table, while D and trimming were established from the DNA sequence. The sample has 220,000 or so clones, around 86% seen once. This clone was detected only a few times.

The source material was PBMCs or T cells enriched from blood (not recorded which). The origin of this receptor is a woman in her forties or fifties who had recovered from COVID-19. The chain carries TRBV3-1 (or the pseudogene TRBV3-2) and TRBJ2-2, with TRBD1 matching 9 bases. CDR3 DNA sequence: TGTGCCAGCAGTTTTCCCGGGACAGGGACAGTTGCCGGGGAGCTGTTTTTT. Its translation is CASSFPGTGTVAGELFF.